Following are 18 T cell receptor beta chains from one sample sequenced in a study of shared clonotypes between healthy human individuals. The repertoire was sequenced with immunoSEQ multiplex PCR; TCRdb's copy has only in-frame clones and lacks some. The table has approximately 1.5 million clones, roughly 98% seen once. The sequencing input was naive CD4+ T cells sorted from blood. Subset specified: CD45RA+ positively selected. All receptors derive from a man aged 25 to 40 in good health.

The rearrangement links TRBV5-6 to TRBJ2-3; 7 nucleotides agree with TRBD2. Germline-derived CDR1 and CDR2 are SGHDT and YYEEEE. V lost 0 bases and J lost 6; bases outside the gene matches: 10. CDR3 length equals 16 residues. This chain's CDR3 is CASSLGRGSGIDTQYF. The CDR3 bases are TGTGCCAGCAGCTTGGGGCGCGGGAGTGGGATCGATACGCAGTATTTT. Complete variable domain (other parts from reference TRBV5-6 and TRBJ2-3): DAGVTQSPTHLIKTRGQQVTLRCSPKSGHDTVSWYQQALGQGPQFIFQYYEEEERQRGNFPDRFSGHQFPNYSSELNVNALLLGDSALYLCASSLGRGSGIDTQYFGPGTRLTVL.

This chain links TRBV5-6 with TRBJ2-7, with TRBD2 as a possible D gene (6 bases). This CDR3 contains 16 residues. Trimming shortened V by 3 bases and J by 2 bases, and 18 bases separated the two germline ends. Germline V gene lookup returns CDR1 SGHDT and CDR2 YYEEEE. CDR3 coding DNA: TGTGCCAGCAGCTCCATTCCCCTACTAGCCCCCTACGAGCAGTACTTC. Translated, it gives CASSSIPLLAPYEQYF.

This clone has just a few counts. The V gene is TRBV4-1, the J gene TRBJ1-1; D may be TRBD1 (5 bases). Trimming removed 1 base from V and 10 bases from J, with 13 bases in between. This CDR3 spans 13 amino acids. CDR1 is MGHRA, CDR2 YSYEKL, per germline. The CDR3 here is CASSQAQGLVAFF. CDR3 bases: TGCGCCAGCAGCCAAGCCCAGGGACTGGTAGCTTTCTTT.

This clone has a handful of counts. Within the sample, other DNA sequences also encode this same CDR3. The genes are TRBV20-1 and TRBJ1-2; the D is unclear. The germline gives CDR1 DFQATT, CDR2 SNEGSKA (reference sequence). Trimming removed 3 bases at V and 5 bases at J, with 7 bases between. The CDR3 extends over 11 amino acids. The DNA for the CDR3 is TGCAGTGCTAGGGTAGGGTATGGCTACACCTTC. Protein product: CSARVGYGYTF.

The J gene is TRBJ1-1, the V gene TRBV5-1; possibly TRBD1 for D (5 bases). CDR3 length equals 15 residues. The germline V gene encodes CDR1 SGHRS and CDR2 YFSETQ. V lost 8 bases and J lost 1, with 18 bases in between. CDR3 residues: CASTPLAGRNTEAFF. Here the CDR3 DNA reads TGCGCCAGTACACCCTTGGCAGGGAGGAACACTGAAGCTTTCTTT.

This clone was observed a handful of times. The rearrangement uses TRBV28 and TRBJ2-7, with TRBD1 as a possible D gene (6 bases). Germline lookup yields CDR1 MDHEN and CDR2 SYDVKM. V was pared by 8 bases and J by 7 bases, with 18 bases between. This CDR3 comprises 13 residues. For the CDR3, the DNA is TGTGCCAGCCGGGACACCCCTATGACTGAGCAGTACTTC. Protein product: CASRDTPMTEQYF.

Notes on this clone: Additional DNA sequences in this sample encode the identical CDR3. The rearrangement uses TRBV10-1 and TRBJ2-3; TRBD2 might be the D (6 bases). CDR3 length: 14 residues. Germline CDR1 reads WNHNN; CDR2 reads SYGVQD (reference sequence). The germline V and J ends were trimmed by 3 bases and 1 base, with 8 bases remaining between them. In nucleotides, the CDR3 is TGCGCCAGCAGTGAAGCGGGCGGCACAGATACGCAGTATTTT. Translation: CASSEAGGTDTQYF.

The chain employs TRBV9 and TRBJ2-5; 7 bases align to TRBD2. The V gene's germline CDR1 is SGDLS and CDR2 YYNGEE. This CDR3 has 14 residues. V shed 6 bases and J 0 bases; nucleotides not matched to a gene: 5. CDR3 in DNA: TGTGCCAGCACCTCCAGCGGGAACCAAGAGACCCAGTACTTC. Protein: CASTSSGNQETQYF. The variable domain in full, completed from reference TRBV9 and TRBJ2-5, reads DSGVTQTPKHLITATGQRVTLRCSPRSGDLSVYWYQQSLDQGLQFLIQYYNGEERAKGNILERFSAQQFPDLHSELNLSSLELGDSALYFCASTSSGNQETQYFGPGTRLLVL.

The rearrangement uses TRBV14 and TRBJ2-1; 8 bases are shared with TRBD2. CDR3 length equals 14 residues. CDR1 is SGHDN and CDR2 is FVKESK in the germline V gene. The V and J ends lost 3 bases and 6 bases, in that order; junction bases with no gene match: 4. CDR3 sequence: CASSQPGLVNEQFF. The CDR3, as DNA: TGTGCCAGCAGCCAGCCGGGACTAGTCAATGAGCAGTTCTTC.

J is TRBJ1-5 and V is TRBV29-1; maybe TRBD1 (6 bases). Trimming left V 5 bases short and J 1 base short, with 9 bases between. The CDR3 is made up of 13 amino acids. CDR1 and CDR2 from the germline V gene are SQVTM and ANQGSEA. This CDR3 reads CSVSQGSNQPQHF. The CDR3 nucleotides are TGCAGCGTTAGCCAGGGGAGCAATCAGCCCCAGCATTTT.

CDR3 nucleotides: TGTGCCAGCAGTAAGCCTCCCTCCTACAATGAGCAGTTCTTC. Translation gives CASSKPPSYNEQFF. The J gene is TRBJ2-1, the V gene TRBV27; D remains unclear. The CDR3 spans 14 residues. Trimming removed 5 bases from V and 0 bases from J, with 8 bases in between. Germline assignment: CDR1 MNHEY and CDR2 SMNVEV (reference sequence).

The DNA for the CDR3 is TGTGCCTGGAGTAAGGGACTAGCGGGAGAGACCCAGTACTTC. It yields the protein CAWSKGLAGETQYF. This chain connects TRBV30 to TRBJ2-5, with 12 bases that match TRBD2. The germline CDR1 and CDR2 sequences are GTSNPN and SVGIG (reference sequence). This CDR3 region has 14 residues. With 2 bases clipped from V and 4 bases from J, the junction kept 2 bases outside the gene matches.

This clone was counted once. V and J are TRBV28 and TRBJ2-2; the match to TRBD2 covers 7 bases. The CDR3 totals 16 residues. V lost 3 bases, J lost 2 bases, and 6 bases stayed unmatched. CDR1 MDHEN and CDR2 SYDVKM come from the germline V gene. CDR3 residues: CASSLGGTYNTGELFF. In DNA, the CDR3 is TGTGCCAGCAGTTTGGGGGGGACTTATAACACCGGGGAGCTGTTTTTT.

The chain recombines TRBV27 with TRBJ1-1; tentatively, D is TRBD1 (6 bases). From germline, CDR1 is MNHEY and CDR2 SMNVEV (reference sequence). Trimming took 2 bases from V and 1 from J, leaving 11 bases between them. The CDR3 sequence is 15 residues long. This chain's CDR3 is CASSLTLGQNTEAFF. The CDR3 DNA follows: TGTGCCAGCAGTTTAACCTTGGGACAGAACACTGAAGCTTTCTTT.

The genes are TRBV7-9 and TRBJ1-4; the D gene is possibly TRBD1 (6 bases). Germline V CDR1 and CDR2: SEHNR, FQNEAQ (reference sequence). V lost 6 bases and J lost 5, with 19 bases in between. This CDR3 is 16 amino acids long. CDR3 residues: CASSLTGTGANEKLFF. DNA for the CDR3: TGTGCCAGCAGTCTCACAGGGACCGGGGCCAATGAAAAACTGTTTTTT.

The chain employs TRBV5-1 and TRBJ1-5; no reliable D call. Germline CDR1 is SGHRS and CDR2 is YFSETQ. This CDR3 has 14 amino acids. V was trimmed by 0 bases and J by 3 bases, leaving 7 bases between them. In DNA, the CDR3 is TGCGCCAGCAGCTTGGAAGGGTACAATCAGCCCCAGCATTTT. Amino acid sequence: CASSLEGYNQPQHF.

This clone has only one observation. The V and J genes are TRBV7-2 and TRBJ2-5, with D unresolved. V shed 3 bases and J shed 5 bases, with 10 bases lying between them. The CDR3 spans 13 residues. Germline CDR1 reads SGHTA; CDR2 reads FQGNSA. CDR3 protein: CASSFQSRETQYF. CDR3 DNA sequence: TGTGCCAGCAGCTTCCAATCTCGCGAGACCCAGTACTTC.

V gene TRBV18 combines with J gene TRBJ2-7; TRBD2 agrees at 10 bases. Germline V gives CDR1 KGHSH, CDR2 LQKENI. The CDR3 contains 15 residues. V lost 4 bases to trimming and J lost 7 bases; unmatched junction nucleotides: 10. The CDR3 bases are TGTGCCAGCTCACGAGATGGACTAGCGGCACAGGAGCAGTACTTC. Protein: CASSRDGLAAQEQYF.